A few counts support the clone carrying this TCR beta chain. The sample comes from a study of blood T cell repertoires in COVID-19. Study context: Acute-phase and convalescent COVID-19 samples originated in the United States, Italy and Spain. Sources were T cells, B-cell-depleted T cells, or PBMCs; the material itself was cDNA or gDNA.

In the authors' methods: Amplification from reference gene primers served as the basis for estimated nucleated cell counts. Measured with immunoSEQ multiplex PCR; TCRdb has only the in-frame clones, and not every one. The DNA was the basis for D and trimming; V, J and clone size are from that table. Here the sample spans roughly 300,000 clones, 75% to 95% being singletons. The CDR3 extends over 14 amino acids. Germline V lookup: CDR1 LNHDA, CDR2 SQIVND (reference sequence). Trimming cost V 3 bases and J 2 bases, with 10 bases left between them. The study counted Cohort 3 donors as recovered given two negative PCRs, clearance, or symptom resolution.

The rearrangement joins TRBV19 to TRBJ1-2; a possible D gene is TRBD1 (5 bases). The sequence derives from a woman aged 25 to 45 who had recovered from COVID-19. Sequencing input: PBMCs or T cells enriched from blood (not recorded which). CDR3 bases: TGTGCCAGTAGTATCACAGGCAGGAACTATGGCTACACCTTC. Translation: CASSITGRNYGYTF.